This TCR beta chain was sequenced during a study of shared clonotypes between healthy human individuals. The junction had 8 bases not matched to a gene; V was cut back by 3 bases and J by 3 bases. The CDR3 covers 15 residues. Germline CDR1 is KGHSH and CDR2 is LQKENI. Each cell subset's genomic DNA was divided evenly among several immunoSEQ plates. Sequenced by immunoSEQ multiplex PCR; TCRdb stores in-frame clones only, minus some. The sample shows about 2 million clones, 85% to 95% of them seen only once. This chain connects TRBV18 to TRBJ2-7; 7 nucleotides align to TRBD2. Material: naive CD4+ T cells sorted from blood. Subset meaning: CD45RA+ positively selected. This TCR was recovered from a man between 18 and 35 years old in good health. CDR3 nucleotides: TGTGCCAGCTCACCCGGAGCGTCTAGCGGCTACGAGCAGTACTTC. Translation gives CASSPGASSGYEQYF.